This TCR beta chain derives from a study of chemoradiotherapy in HPV16-positive cancers. Study-level information: A couple of HPV16-positive patients' cells yielded candidate HPV-specific clones and common motifs.

Trimming left V 4 bases short and J 5 bases short, with 11 bases between. Germline CDR1 LGHNA, CDR2 YSLEER. CDR3 length equals 13 residues. About this clone: Its antigen is unknown.

Sequenced by immunoSEQ multiplex PCR; TCRdb stores in-frame clones only, minus some. The sample shows approximately 5,400 clones, approximately 90% of them seen only once. Over chemoradiotherapy, repertoires were sampled more than once. Study-wide findings and caveats: Non-HPV-specific T cells did not expand in tumors during treatment, whereas candidate HPV-specific clones and E7-related motifs did. Only a couple of HPV16-positive patients supplied the functional HPV-specificity definition.

The chain has TRBV4-3 and TRBJ2-5; D may be TRBD1 (5 bases). This TCR was sampled from a human donor with HPV-associated anogenital cancer. Sequences were derived from tumor tissue, sampled from a patient who underwent chemoradiotherapy. The CDR3: CASSPSWGETQYF. CDR3 bases: TGCGCCAGCAGCCCCTCCTGGGGCGAGACCCAGTACTTC.